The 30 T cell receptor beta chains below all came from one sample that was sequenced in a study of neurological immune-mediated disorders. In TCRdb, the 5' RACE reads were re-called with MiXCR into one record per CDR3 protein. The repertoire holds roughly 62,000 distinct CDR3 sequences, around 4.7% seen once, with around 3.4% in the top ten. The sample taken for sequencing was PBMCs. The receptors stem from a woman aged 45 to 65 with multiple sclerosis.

The CDR3 sequence: CASSRDSNYEQYV. The CDR3 DNA is TGCGCCAGCAGCCGGGACAGCAATTACGAGCAGTACGTC. V is TRBV5-1 and J is TRBJ2-7, with TRBD1 identical over 7 bases. Germline values: CDR1 SGHRS, CDR2 YFSETQ. CDR3 length: 13 residues. Trimming cost V 4 bases and J 4 bases; bases outside gene matches: 5.

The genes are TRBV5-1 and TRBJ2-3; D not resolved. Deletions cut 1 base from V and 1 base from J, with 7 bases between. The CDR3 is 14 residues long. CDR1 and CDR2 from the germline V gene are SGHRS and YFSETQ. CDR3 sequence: CASSLWAGTDTQYF. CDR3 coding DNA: TGCGCCAGCAGCTTGTGGGCGGGCACAGATACGCAGTATTTT.

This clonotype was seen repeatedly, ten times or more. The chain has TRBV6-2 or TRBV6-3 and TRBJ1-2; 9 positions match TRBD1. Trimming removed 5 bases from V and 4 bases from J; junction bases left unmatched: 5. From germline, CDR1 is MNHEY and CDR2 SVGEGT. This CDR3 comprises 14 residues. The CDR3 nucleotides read TGTGCCAGCAGTCGGGACAGGGAGAGCTATGGCTACACCTTC. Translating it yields CASSRDRESYGYTF.

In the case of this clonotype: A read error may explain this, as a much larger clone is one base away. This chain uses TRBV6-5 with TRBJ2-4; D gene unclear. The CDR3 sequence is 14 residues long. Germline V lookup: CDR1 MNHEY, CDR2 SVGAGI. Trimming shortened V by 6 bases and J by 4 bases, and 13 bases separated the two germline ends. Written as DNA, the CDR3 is TGTGCCAGCAGCCGCCAGAGTATGAAAAACATTCAGTACTTC. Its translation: CASSRQSMKNIQYF.

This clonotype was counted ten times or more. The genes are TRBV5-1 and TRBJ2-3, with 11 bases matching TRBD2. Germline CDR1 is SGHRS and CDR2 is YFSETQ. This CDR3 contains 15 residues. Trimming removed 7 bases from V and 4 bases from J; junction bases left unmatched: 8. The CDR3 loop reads CASARLAGGADTQYF. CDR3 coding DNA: TGCGCCAGCGCCCGCCTAGCGGGGGGAGCAGATACGCAGTATTTT.

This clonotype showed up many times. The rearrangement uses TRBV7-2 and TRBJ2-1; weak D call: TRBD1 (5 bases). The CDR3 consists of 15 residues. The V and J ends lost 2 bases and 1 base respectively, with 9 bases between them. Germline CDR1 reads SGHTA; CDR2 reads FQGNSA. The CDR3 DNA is TGTGCCAGCAGCTTAAACAGGCCGTCCTACAATGAGCAGTTCTTC. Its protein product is CASSLNRPSYNEQFF.

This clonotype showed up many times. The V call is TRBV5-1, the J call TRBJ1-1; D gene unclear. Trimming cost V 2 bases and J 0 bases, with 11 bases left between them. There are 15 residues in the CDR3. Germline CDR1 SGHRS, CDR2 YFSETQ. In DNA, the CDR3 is TGCGCCAGCAGCTTCGCGGCAGCTTTGAACACTGAAGCTTTCTTT. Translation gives CASSFAAALNTEAFF.

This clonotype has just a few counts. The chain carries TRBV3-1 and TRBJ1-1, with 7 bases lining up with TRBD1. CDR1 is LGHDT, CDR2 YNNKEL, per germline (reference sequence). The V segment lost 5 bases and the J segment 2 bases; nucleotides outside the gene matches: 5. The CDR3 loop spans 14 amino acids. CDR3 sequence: CASSSRDSNTEAFF. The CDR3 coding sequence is TGTGCCAGCAGCTCTCGGGACAGTAACACTGAAGCTTTCTTT.

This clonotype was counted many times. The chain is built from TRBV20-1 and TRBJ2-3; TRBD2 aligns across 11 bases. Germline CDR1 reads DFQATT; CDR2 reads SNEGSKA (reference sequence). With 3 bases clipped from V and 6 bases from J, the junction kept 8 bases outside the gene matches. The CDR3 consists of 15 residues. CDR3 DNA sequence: TGCAGTGCTAGGGTTATACTAGCGGGGGTTGATACGCAGTATTTT. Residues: CSARVILAGVDTQYF.

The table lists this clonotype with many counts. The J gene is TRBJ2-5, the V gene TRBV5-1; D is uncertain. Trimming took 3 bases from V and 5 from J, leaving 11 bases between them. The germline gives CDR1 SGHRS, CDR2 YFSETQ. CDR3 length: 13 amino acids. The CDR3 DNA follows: TGCGCCAGCAGCTCGGGCCCTGCGGAGACCCAGTACTTC. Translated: CASSSGPAETQYF.

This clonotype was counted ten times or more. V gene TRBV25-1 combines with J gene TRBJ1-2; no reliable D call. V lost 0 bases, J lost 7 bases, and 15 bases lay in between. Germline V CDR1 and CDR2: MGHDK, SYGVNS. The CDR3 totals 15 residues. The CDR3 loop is CASSEYEGGISGYTF. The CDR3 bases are TGTGCCAGCAGTGAATACGAGGGAGGGATAAGTGGCTACACCTTC.

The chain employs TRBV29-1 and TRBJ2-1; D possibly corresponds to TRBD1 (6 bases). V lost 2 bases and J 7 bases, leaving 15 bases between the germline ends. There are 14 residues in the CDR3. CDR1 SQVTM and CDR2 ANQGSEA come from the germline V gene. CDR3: CSVEWQGRRNEQFF. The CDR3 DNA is TGCAGCGTTGAATGGCAGGGGCGCCGGAATGAGCAGTTCTTC.

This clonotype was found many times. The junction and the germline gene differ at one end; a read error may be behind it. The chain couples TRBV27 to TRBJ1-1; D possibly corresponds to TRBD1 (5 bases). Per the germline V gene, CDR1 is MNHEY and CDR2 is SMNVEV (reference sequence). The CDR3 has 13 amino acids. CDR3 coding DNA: TGTGCCAGCAGCTTCTCAGGGAACACTGAAGCTTTTTTT. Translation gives CASSFSGNTEAFF.

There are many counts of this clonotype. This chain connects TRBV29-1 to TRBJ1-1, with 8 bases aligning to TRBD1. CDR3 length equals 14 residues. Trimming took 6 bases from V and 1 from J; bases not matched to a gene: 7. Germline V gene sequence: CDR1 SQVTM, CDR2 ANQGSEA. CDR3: CSVTRGQGNTEAFF. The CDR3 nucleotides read TGCAGCGTCACCAGGGGGCAAGGGAACACTGAAGCTTTCTTT.

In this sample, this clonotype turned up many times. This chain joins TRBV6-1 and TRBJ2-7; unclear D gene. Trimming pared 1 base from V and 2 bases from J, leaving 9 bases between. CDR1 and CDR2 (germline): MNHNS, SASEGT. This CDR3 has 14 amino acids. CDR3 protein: CASSEDVWTYEQYV. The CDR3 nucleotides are TGTGCCAGCAGTGAAGACGTCTGGACCTACGAGCAGTACGTC.

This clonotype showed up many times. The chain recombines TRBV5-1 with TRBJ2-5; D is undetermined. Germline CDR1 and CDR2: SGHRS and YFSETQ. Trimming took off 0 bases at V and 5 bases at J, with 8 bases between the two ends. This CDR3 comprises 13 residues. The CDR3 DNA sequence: TGCGCCAGCAGCTTGGTGCCGTGGGAGACCCAGTACTTC. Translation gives CASSLVPWETQYF. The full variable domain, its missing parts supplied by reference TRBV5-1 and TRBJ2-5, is KAGVTQTPRYLIKTRGQQVTLSCSPISGHRSVSWYQQTPGQGLQFLFEYFSETQRNKGNFPGRFSGRQFSNSRSEMNVSTLELGDSALYLCASSLVPWETQYFGPGTRLLVL.

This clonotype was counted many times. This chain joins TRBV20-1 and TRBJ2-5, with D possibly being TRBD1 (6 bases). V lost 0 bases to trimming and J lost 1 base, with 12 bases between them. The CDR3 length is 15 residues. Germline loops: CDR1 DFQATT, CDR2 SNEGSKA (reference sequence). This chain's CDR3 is CSARDQGGVQETQYF. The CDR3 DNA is TGCAGTGCTAGAGATCAAGGGGGAGTCCAAGAGACCCAGTACTTC.

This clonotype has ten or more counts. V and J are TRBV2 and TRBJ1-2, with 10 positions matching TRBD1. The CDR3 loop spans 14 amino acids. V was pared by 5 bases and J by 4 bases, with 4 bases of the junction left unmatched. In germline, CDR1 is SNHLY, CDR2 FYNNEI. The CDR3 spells CASSTTGGLYGYTF. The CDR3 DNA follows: TGTGCCAGCAGTACGACAGGGGGCCTCTATGGCTACACCTTC.

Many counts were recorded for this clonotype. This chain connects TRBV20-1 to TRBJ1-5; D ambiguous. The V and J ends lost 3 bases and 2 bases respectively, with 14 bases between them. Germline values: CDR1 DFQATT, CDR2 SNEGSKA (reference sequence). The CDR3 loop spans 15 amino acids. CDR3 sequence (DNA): TGCAGTGCTAGCCAATACCCAGGCGGCAATCAGCCCCAGCATTTT. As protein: CSASQYPGGNQPQHF.

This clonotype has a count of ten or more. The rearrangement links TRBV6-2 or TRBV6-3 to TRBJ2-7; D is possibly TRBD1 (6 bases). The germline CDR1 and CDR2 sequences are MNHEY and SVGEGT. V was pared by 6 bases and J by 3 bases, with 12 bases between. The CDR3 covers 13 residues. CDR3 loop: CASRRTANYEQYV. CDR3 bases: TGTGCCAGCAGGCGGACAGCAAACTACGAGCAGTACGTC.

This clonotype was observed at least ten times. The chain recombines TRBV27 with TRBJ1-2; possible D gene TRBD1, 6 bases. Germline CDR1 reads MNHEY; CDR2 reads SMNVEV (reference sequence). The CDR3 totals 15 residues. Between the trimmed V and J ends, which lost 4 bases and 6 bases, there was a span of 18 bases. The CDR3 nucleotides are TGTGCCAGCAGTTCCAACCCAACAGGGCTCCATGGCTACACCTTC. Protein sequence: CASSSNPTGLHGYTF.

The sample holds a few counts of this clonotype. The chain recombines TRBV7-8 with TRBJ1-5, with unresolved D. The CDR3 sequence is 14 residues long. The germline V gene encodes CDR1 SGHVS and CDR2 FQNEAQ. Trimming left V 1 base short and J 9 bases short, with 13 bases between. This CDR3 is CASSLVGPTGPQHF. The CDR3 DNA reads TGTGCCAGCAGCTTAGTTGGGCCCACCGGGCCCCAGCATTTT.

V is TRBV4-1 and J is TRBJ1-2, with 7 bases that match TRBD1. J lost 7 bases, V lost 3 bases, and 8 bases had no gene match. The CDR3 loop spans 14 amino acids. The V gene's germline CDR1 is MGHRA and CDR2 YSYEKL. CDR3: CASSQATGDRGYTF. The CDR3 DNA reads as TGCGCCAGCAGCCAGGCCACAGGGGATCGTGGCTACACCTTC.

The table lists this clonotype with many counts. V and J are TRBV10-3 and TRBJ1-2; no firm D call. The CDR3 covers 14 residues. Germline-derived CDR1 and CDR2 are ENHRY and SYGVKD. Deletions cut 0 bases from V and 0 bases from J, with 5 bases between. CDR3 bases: TGTGCCATCAGTGAGTCGAAGACTAACTATGGCTACACCTTC. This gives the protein CAISESKTNYGYTF.

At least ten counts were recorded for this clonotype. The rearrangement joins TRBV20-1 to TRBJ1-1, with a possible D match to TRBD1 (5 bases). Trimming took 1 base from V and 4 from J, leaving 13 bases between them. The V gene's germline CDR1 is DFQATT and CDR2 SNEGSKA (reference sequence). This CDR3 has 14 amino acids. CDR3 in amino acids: CSARGDRLATEAFF. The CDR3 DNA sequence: TGCAGTGCTAGAGGGGACCGACTGGCCACTGAAGCTTTCTTT.

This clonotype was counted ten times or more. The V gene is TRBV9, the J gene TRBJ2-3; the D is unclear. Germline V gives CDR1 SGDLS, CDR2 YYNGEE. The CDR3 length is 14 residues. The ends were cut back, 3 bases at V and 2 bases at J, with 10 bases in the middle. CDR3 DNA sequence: TGTGCCAGCAGCGGAGGTCACTACACAGATACGCAGTATTTT. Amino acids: CASSGGHYTDTQYF.

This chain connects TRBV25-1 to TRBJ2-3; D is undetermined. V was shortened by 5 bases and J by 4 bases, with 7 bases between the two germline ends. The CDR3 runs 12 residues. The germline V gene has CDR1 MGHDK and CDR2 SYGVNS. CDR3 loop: CASSSVADTQYF. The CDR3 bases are TGTGCCAGCAGTTCAGTGGCAGATACGCAGTATTTT.

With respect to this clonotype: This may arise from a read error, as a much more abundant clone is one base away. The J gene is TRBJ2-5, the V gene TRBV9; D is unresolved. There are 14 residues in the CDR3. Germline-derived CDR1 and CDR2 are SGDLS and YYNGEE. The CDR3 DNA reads TGTGCCAGCAGCTGGCTAGATGGGGAAGATACCCAGTACTTC. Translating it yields CASSWLDGEDTQYF. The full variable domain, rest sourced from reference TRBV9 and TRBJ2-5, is DSGVTQTPKHLITATGQRVTLRCSPRSGDLSVYWYQQSLDQGLQFLIQYYNGEERAKGNILERFSAQQFPDLHSELNLSSLELGDSALYFCASSWLDGEDTQYFGPGTRLLVL.

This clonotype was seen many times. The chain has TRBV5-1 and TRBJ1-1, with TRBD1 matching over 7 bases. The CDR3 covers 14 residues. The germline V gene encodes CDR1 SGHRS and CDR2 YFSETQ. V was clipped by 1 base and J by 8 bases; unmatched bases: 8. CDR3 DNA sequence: TGCGCCAGCAGCTTGAGGGCGGTACAGGGGGAAGCTTTCTTT. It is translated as CASSLRAVQGEAFF. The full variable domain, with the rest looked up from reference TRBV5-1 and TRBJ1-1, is KAGVTQTPRYLIKTRGQQVTLSCSPISGHRSVSWYQQTPGQGLQFLFEYFSETQRNKGNFPGRFSGRQFSNSRSEMNVSTLELGDSALYLCASSLRAVQGEAFFGQGTRLTVV.

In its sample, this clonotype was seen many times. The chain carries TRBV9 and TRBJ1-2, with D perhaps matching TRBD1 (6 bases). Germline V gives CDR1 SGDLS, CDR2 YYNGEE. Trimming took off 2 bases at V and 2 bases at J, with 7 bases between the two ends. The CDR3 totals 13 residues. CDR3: CASSVTGNYGYTF. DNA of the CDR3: TGTGCCAGCAGCGTTACAGGGAACTATGGCTACACCTTC. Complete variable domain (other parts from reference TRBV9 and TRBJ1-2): DSGVTQTPKHLITATGQRVTLRCSPRSGDLSVYWYQQSLDQGLQFLIQYYNGEERAKGNILERFSAQQFPDLHSELNLSSLELGDSALYFCASSVTGNYGYTFGSGTRLTVV.